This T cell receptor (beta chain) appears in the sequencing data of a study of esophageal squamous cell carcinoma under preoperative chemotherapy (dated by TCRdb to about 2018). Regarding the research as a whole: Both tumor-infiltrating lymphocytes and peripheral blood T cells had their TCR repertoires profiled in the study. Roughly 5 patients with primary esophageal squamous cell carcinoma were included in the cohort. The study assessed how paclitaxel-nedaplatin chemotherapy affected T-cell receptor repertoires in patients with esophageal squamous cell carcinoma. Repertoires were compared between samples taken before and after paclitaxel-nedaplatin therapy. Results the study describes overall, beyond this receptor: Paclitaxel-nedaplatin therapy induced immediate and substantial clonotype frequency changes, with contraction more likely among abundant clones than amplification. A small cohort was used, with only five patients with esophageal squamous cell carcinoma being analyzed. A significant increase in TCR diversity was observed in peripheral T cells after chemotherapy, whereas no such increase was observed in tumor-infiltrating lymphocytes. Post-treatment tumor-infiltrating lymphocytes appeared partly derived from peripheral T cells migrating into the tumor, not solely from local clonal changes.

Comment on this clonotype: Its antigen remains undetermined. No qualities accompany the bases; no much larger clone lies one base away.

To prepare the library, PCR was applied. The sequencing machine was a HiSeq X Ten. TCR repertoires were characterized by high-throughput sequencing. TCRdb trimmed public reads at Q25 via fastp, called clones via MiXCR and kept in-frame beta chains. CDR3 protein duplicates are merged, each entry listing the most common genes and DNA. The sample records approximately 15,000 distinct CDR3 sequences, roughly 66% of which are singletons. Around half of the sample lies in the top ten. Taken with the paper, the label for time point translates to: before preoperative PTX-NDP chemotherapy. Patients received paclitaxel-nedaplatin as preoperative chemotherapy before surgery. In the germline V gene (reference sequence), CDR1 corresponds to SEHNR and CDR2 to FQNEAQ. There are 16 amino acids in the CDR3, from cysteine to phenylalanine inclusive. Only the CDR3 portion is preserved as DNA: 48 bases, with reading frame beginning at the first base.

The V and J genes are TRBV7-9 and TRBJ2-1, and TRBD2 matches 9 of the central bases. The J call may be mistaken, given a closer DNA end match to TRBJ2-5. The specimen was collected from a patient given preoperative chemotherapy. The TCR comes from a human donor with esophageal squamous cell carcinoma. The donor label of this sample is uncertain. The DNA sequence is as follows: TGTGCCAGCAGCTATTTGGGCGGGAGGGGCCAAGAGACCCAGTACTTC. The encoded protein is CASSYLGGRGQETQYF.